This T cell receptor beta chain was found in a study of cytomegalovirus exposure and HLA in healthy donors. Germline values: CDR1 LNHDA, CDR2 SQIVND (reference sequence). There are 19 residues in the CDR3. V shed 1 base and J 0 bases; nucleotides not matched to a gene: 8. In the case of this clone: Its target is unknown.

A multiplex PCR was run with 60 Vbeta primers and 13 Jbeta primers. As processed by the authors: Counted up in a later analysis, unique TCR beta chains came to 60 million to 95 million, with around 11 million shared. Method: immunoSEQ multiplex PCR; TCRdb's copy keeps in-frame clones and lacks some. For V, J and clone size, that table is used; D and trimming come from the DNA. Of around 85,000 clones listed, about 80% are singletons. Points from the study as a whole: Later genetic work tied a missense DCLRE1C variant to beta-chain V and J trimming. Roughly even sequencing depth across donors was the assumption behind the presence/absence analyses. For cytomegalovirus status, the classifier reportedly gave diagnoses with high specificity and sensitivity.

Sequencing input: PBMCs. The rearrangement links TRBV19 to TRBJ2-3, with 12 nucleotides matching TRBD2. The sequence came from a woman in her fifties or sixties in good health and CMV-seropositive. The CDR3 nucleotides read TGTGCCAGTAGTATAGCAAGGACTAGCGGGGACCCTAGCACAGATACGCAGTATTTT. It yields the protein CASSIARTSGDPSTDTQYF.